These 20 T cell receptor beta chains were all obtained from the same sample, sequenced in a study of T-cell memory formation after mild COVID-19. MiXCR was run by TCRdb on the 5' RACE reads, yielding one entry per CDR3 protein. Here the sample spans 500,000 to 550,000 distinct CDR3 sequences, approximately 20% being singletons. Sequencing was performed on PBMCs or a T cell subset sorted from them (not recorded which). Receptors were obtained from an adult woman who had mild COVID-19 (a few samples of this study predate the infection). Cell type and time point are not known.

The V gene is TRBV4-1, the J gene TRBJ1-2, with no clear D. The CDR3 spans 14 residues. Germline loops: CDR1 MGHRA, CDR2 YSYEKL. Deletions cut 4 bases from V and 11 bases from J, with 20 bases between. The CDR3: CASSPQWRADVYTF. The CDR3 nucleotides read TGCGCCAGCAGCCCCCAGTGGAGGGCAGATGTATACACCTTC.

This clonotype came up once. In DNA form, the CDR3 reads TGTGCCAGCAGTCACGGGACTCCCCCCCAAATTCTCGGGGAGCTGTTTTTT. It translates to CASSHGTPPQILGELFF. The V gene is TRBV12-3 or TRBV12-4, the J gene TRBJ2-2; a weak D match, TRBD2 (6 bases). Trimming took off 5 bases at V and 7 bases at J, with 23 bases between the two ends. The CDR3 sequence is 17 residues long.

The CDR3 loop is CASIRAGSSYNEQFF. Here the CDR3 DNA reads TGTGCCAGCATTAGAGCGGGAAGCTCCTACAATGAGCAGTTCTTC. The chain employs TRBV12-3 or TRBV12-4 and TRBJ2-1; 7 nucleotides match TRBD2. The CDR3 runs to 15 residues. V was clipped by 7 bases and J by 0 bases; unmatched bases: 6.

Written as DNA, the CDR3 is TGTGCCAGCAGTGAAAACTACGAAGGGGTCCCACCCTACGAGCAGTACTTC. It codes for CASSENYEGVPPYEQYF. The chain combines TRBV6-1 with TRBJ2-7, with D possibly matching TRBD1 (5 bases). There are 17 residues in the CDR3. The germline V gene has CDR1 MNHNS and CDR2 SASEGT. V was pared by 2 bases and J by 2 bases, with 19 bases between.

J is TRBJ2-7 and V is TRBV6-5; 10 bases are shared with TRBD1. Per germline, CDR1 MNHEY and CDR2 SVGAGI. This CDR3 has 16 amino acids. Germline trimming cut 2 bases from V and 3 bases from J; bases unmatched to any gene: 7. The CDR3 bases are TGTGCCAGCAGTTACCATAGGGGACAGGGGATCTACGAGCAGTACTTC. Protein sequence: CASSYHRGQGIYEQYF.

Many counts were recorded for this clonotype. Here the CDR3 DNA reads TGTGCCAGCAGCTTAGCGATACTAGTAAGCACAGATACGCAGTATTTT. It specifies CASSLAILVSTDTQYF. This chain uses TRBV7-9 with TRBJ2-3; D might be TRBD2 (5 bases). Germline CDR1 SEHNR, CDR2 FQNEAQ (reference sequence). The V and J ends lost 0 bases and 0 bases respectively, with 10 bases between them. This CDR3 is 16 amino acids long.

The rearrangement uses TRBV3-1 and TRBJ2-1; TRBD2 matches 12 bases. V lost 3 bases and J lost 12; bases outside the gene matches: 3. CDR1 and CDR2 from the germline V gene are LGHDT and YNNKEL (reference sequence). The length of the CDR3 is 13 residues. CDR3 sequence (DNA): TGTGCCAGCAGCCAGACTAGCGGGGGAGGGCAGTTCTTC. Its protein product is CASSQTSGGGQFF.

The chain links TRBV5-1 to TRBJ1-1, with D unclear. This CDR3 is built from 12 residues. The germline V gene has CDR1 SGHRS and CDR2 YFSETQ. Trimming shortened V by 1 base and J by 7 bases, and 8 bases separated the two germline ends. The CDR3 loop reads CASSLRPNEAFF. DNA for the CDR3: TGCGCCAGCAGCTTGAGGCCTAATGAAGCTTTCTTT.

This chain uses TRBV7-8 with TRBJ2-2; D possibly uses TRBD1 or TRBD2 (6 bases each). V dropped 1 base and J dropped 1 base, with 13 bases sitting between them. CDR3 length: 17 residues. Germline CDR1 reads SGHVS; CDR2 reads FQNEAQ. The CDR3, as DNA: TGTGCCAGCAGCTTAGGAGGAGGGGGAGTGAACACCGGGGAGCTGTTTTTT. Its translation is CASSLGGGGVNTGELFF.

This clonotype was picked up a small number of times. The chain is built from TRBV5-4 and TRBJ2-5, with D possibly TRBD1 on 5 matching bases. V gave up 2 bases and J gave up 4 bases, with 6 bases separating them. Germline CDR1 SGHNT, CDR2 YYREEE (reference sequence). The CDR3 length is 12 residues. CDR3 nucleotides: TGTGCCAGCAGCTTAGGGGTAGAGACCCAGTACTTC. As protein: CASSLGVETQYF.

This clonotype was found a few times. The chain links TRBV15 to TRBJ2-7, with D perhaps matching TRBD2 (6 bases). This CDR3 contains 15 residues. Germline values: CDR1 LNHNV, CDR2 YYDKDF (reference sequence). V shed 5 bases and J shed 3 bases, with 17 bases lying between them. The CDR3 region is CATSQGGSGVYEQYF. The CDR3 nucleotides read TGTGCCACCAGCCAGGGTGGGTCGGGGGTCTACGAGCAGTACTTC.

CDR3 DNA sequence: TGTGCCAGCAGCCGTACAGGGGGCCAGCCCCAGCATTTT. Translating gives CASSRTGGQPQHF. The chain is built from TRBV7-2 and TRBJ1-5; 9 bases are a match to TRBD1. Per the germline V gene, CDR1 is SGHTA and CDR2 is FQGNSA. Trimming cost V 5 bases and J 7 bases; bases outside gene matches: 3. CDR3 length: 13 residues.

The chain recombines TRBV29-1 with TRBJ2-1, with D possibly being TRBD1 or TRBD2 (5 bases each). This CDR3 spans 15 amino acids. The V gene's germline CDR1 is SQVTM and CDR2 ANQGSEA. V shed 6 bases and J shed 3 bases, with 18 bases lying between them. CDR3 in amino acids: CSVYPRGSFYNEQFF. The CDR3 DNA reads as TGCAGCGTCTACCCCCGGGGCTCGTTCTACAATGAGCAGTTCTTC.

V and J are TRBV12-3 or TRBV12-4 and TRBJ2-5, with 10 bases identical to TRBD2. V lost 5 bases and J lost 4; bases outside the gene matches: 7. This CDR3 is built from 15 residues. CDR3 sequence: CASSRSGRLPETQYF. For the CDR3, the DNA is TGTGCCAGCAGTCGTAGCGGGAGGCTCCCAGAGACCCAGTACTTC.

The V and J genes are TRBV4-1 and TRBJ2-1; 12 positions agree with TRBD2. The CDR3 loop spans 15 amino acids. Germline V gene sequence: CDR1 MGHRA, CDR2 YSYEKL. Unmatched junction bases numbered 8, after V lost 5 bases and J lost 9 bases. CDR3 region: CASSLLAGGPSEQFF. In nucleotides, the CDR3 is TGCGCCAGCAGCTTGCTAGCGGGGGGGCCGAGTGAGCAGTTCTTC.

There are a few counts of this clonotype. The chain has TRBV18 and TRBJ1-2, with D perhaps TRBD1 (5 bases). This CDR3 comprises 15 residues. The germline gives CDR1 KGHSH, CDR2 LQKENI. V gave up 6 bases and J gave up 3 bases, with 17 bases separating them. The DNA of the CDR3 is TGTGCCAGCTCCCTACTTCTATCACAGGACTATGGCTACACCTTC. Protein: CASSLLLSQDYGYTF.

This clonotype has a handful of counts. The genes are TRBV5-1 and TRBJ2-5; TRBD2 matches 12 bases. This CDR3 region has 15 residues. Germline CDR1 and CDR2: SGHRS and YFSETQ. Losses at the gene ends were 4 bases for V and 5 bases for J; bases not matched to a gene: 6. CDR3 DNA: TGCGCCAGCAGCCCTAGCGGGGGGGATTCGGAGACCCAGTACTTC. It yields the protein CASSPSGGDSETQYF.

The chain couples TRBV2 to TRBJ2-1, with a tentative D call TRBD2 (5 bases). This CDR3 comprises 15 residues. Looked up from germline, CDR1 is SNHLY and CDR2 is FYNNEI. Trimming left V 10 bases short and J 0 bases short, with 16 bases between. CDR3 sequence reads: CAIGESPSSYNEQFF. CDR3 coding DNA: TGTGCCATCGGGGAAAGCCCGAGCTCCTACAATGAGCAGTTCTTC.

The V gene is TRBV15, the J gene TRBJ2-7; TRBD1 agrees at 9 bases. CDR1 is LNHNV and CDR2 is YYDKDF in the germline V gene (reference sequence). The junction had 5 bases not matched to a gene; V was cut back by 0 bases and J by 2 bases. The CDR3 extends over 16 amino acids. The CDR3 loop is CATSREPGQGAYEQYF. CDR3 nucleotide sequence: TGTGCCACCAGCAGAGAACCGGGACAGGGAGCCTACGAGCAGTACTTC.

This clonotype appeared a few times. The chain combines TRBV20-1 with TRBJ2-1; no clear D. The CDR3 contains 13 residues. Germline CDR1 and CDR2: DFQATT and SNEGSKA (reference sequence). Trimming removed 0 bases from V and 6 bases from J, with 9 bases in between. In nucleotides, the CDR3 is TGCAGTGCTAGAGAGATTTTCGGCAATGAGCAGTTCTTC. The encoded protein is CSAREIFGNEQFF.